A single sample is the source of the 30 T cell receptor beta chains below, sequenced in a study of T cell changes during pregnancy in multiple sclerosis. TCRdb's table, derived via immunoSEQ multiplex PCR, lists solely in-frame clones and lacks some. The repertoire includes 50,000 to 70,000 clones, 91% of them detected once, and roughly 1.4% sits in the top ten. Sequenced here: peripheral blood, sampled after pregnancy. These receptors were obtained from a female donor in good health, enrolled as a control in a pregnancy study.

The rearrangement links TRBV5-5 to TRBJ2-5; 8 bases are shared with TRBD2. With V trimmed by 0 bases and J by 1 base, 2 bases remained unmatched. The germline gives CDR1 SGHKS, CDR2 YYEKEE (reference sequence). The CDR3 contains 15 residues. CDR3 coding DNA: TGTGCCAGCAGCTTGGTCGGGGGGGTCCAAGAGACCCAGTACTTC. It encodes CASSLVGGVQETQYF.

The chain uses TRBV4-3 and TRBJ1-2, with TRBD1 as a possible D gene (5 bases). Germline CDR1 and CDR2: LGHNA and YSLEER. Trimming removed 0 bases from V and 8 bases from J, with 16 bases in between. The CDR3 is 15 amino acids. CDR3 amino acids: CASSQDEAGGEGYTF. CDR3 nucleotides: TGCGCCAGCAGCCAAGATGAGGCAGGAGGGGAAGGCTACACCTTC.

Turning to this clone: The sample contains more than one DNA sequence encoding this CDR3. The V call is TRBV30, the J call TRBJ1-3; no clear D. The V end lost 0 bases, the J end lost 0 bases, and 6 bases lay between the germline ends. The V gene's germline CDR1 is GTSNPN and CDR2 SVGIG (reference sequence). The CDR3 sequence is 14 residues long. The CDR3 DNA is TGTGCCTGGAGTGTACGGGGCTCTGGAAACACCATATATTTT. It yields the protein CAWSVRGSGNTIYF. Filled out from reference TRBV30 and TRBJ1-3, the complete variable domain reads SQTIHQWPATLVQPVGSPLSLECTVEGTSNPNLYWYRQAAGRGLQLLFYSVGIGQISSEVPQNLSASRPQDRQFILSSKKLLLSDSGFYLCAWSVRGSGNTIYFGEGSWLTVV.

This chain connects TRBV30 to TRBJ2-1, with 10 bases lining up with TRBD2. The J segment lost 10 bases and the V segment lost 2 bases, leaving 11 bases of the junction unmatched. From germline, CDR1 is GTSNPN and CDR2 SVGIG (reference sequence). The CDR3 runs 15 residues. The CDR3 loop is CAWSKASGGLGEQFF. DNA of the CDR3: TGTGCCTGGAGTAAGGCTAGCGGGGGTCTCGGGGAGCAGTTCTTC.

This rearrangement joins TRBV4-3 to TRBJ2-7, with D perhaps matching TRBD1 (5 bases). The germline gives CDR1 LGHNA, CDR2 YSLEER. This CDR3 has 16 amino acids. The V end was cut by 3 bases, the J end by 0 bases, with 15 bases between. CDR3 loop: CASSQGPQGSSYEQYF. CDR3 sequence (DNA): TGCGCCAGCAGCCAGGGCCCTCAGGGATCCTCCTACGAGCAGTACTTC.

The chain links TRBV10-3 to TRBJ2-1; 7 bases are shared with TRBD1. Looked up from germline, CDR1 is ENHRY and CDR2 is SYGVKD. The CDR3 totals 13 residues. The ends lost 10 bases at V and 7 bases at J; junction bases unmatched: 10. CDR3 region: CATVGTADNEQFF. The CDR3 DNA is TGTGCCACCGTGGGGACAGCCGATAATGAGCAGTTCTTC.

The chain recombines TRBV14 with TRBJ2-7; 11 positions match TRBD1. V shed 3 bases, J shed 6 bases, and the junction held 10 bases outside the gene matches. CDR1 is SGHDN and CDR2 is FVKESK in the germline V gene. The CDR3 totals 16 residues. As DNA, the CDR3 is TGTGCCAGCAGCCAGTTCGCCGGGACAGGGGGTCGCGAGCAGTACTTC. Protein: CASSQFAGTGGREQYF.

The chain joins TRBV7-2 to TRBJ1-3; D gene uncertain. The CDR3 runs to 15 residues. CDR1 is SGHTA and CDR2 is FQGNSA in the germline V gene. Trimming stripped 3 bases from V and 0 bases from J, with 9 bases between. The DNA of the CDR3 is TGTGCCAGCAGCTTCGTAGCAGACTCTGGAAACACCATATATTTT. It is translated as CASSFVADSGNTIYF.

The chain recombines TRBV6-5 with TRBJ2-3, with a weak D call TRBD2 (6 bases). CDR1 is MNHEY, CDR2 SVGAGI, per germline. V shed 6 bases and J shed 1 base, with 14 bases lying between them. CDR3 length: 15 amino acids. The CDR3 protein is CASSPGGVGTDTQYF. DNA of the CDR3: TGTGCCAGCAGCCCCGGCGGGGTGGGCACAGATACGCAGTATTTT.

This clone has a single count. This chain connects TRBV2 to TRBJ1-4, with 10 bases that match TRBD1. In germline, CDR1 is SNHLY, CDR2 FYNNEI. This CDR3 region has 16 residues. The junction had 9 bases not matched to a gene; V was cut back by 7 bases and J by 4 bases. CDR3 loop: CASIRDRGAINEKLFF. The CDR3 DNA is TGTGCCAGCATCCGGGACAGGGGCGCAATTAATGAAAAACTGTTTTTT.

The gene calls are TRBV4-3 and TRBJ2-5; 7 bases line up with TRBD2. The CDR3 runs 15 residues. Germline lookup yields CDR1 LGHNA and CDR2 YSLEER. Unmatched junction bases numbered 7, after V lost 2 bases and J lost 4 bases. The CDR3 here is CASSQTKLATETQYF. The CDR3 DNA is TGCGCCAGCAGCCAAACAAAACTAGCGACAGAGACCCAGTACTTC.

The chain has TRBV6-5 and TRBJ1-3; D remains unclear. The V and J ends lost 4 bases and 2 bases respectively, with 9 bases between them. The length of the CDR3 is 14 residues. Per the germline V gene, CDR1 is MNHEY and CDR2 is SVGAGI. The CDR3 region has the DNA TGTGCCAGCAGTTCGCAGGTGGCTGGAAACACCATATATTTT. Translation: CASSSQVAGNTIYF.

This chain joins TRBV4-1 and TRBJ1-3; D may be TRBD1 (6 bases). Trimming shortened V by 1 base and J by 1 base, and 11 bases separated the two germline ends. The CDR3 spans 16 residues. CDR1 is MGHRA and CDR2 is YSYEKL in the germline V gene. CDR3 in amino acids: CASSQGITGSGNTIYF. As DNA, the CDR3 is TGCGCCAGCAGCCAAGGTATAACAGGGTCTGGAAACACCATATATTTT.

The chain combines TRBV30 with TRBJ1-4; 8 nucleotides match TRBD1. In germline, CDR1 is GTSNPN, CDR2 SVGIG (reference sequence). The CDR3 sequence is 14 residues long. The V gene end was trimmed by 0 bases and the J gene end by 10 bases; junction bases not matched to a gene: 7. The CDR3 DNA reads as TGTGCCTGGAGTGTAACAGGGGGTAGGGGAAAACTGTTTTTT. Translated: CAWSVTGGRGKLFF.

The chain employs TRBV7-9 and TRBJ1-2; D gene ambiguous. Per germline, CDR1 SEHNR and CDR2 FQNEAQ (reference sequence). The CDR3 spans 14 residues. V lost 8 bases and J lost 0, with 13 bases in between. CDR3 DNA: TGTGCCAGCGACCATGGCGGGGCTAACTATGGCTACACCTTC. Its protein is CASDHGGANYGYTF.

This chain joins TRBV2 and TRBJ1-1; 8 bases fit TRBD1. Germline CDR1 SNHLY, CDR2 FYNNEI. The CDR3 has 13 amino acids. V was pared by 6 bases and J by 2 bases, with 2 bases of the junction left unmatched. The CDR3 loop reads CASRDRANTEAFF. Written as DNA, the CDR3 is TGTGCCAGCAGGGACAGGGCCAACACTGAAGCTTTCTTT.

The chain links TRBV19 to TRBJ2-2, with TRBD1 matching over 12 bases. Trimming took 4 bases from V and 0 from J; bases not matched to a gene: 6. The length of the CDR3 is 18 residues. CDR1 and CDR2 (germline): LNHDA, SQIVND (reference sequence). In DNA form, the CDR3 reads TGTGCCAGTAGTAGGTGGGGACAGGGGGCCTCGAACACCGGGGAGCTGTTTTTT. It encodes CASSRWGQGASNTGELFF.

The chain couples TRBV30 to TRBJ1-5; TRBD1 is a possible D gene (5 bases). The CDR3 runs 16 residues. V shed 2 bases and J shed 9 bases, with 23 bases lying between them. In germline, CDR1 is GTSNPN, CDR2 SVGIG (reference sequence). In DNA form, the CDR3 reads TGTGCCTGGAGTCCCTCGGGACTTTCGTCCTTGGGGCCCCAGCATTTT. Translated: CAWSPSGLSSLGPQHF.

The genes are TRBV5-1 and TRBJ1-6; a weak D match, TRBD1 (6 bases). CDR1 is SGHRS and CDR2 is YFSETQ in the germline V gene. The CDR3 has 15 amino acids. V was trimmed by 1 base and J by 10 bases, leaving 15 bases between them. The CDR3 DNA follows: TGCGCCAGCAGCTTGTCCCAATATAGGGGGTCACCCCTCCACTTT. Amino acids: CASSLSQYRGSPLHF.

This chain links TRBV5-8 with TRBJ2-1; D not resolved. There are 12 residues in the CDR3. V was shortened by 3 bases and J by 10 bases, with 11 bases between the two germline ends. Germline V lookup: CDR1 SGHTS, CDR2 YDEGEE. CDR3 bases: TGTGCCAGCAGCTCGGTACAGTGGGAGCAGTTCTTC. It codes for CASSSVQWEQFF. The full variable domain, its missing parts supplied by reference TRBV5-8 and TRBJ2-1, is EAGVTQSPTHLIKTRGQQATLRCSPISGHTSVYWYQQALGLGLQFLLWYDEGEERNRGNFPPRFSGRQFPNYSSELNVNALELEDSALYLCASSSVQWEQFFGPGTRLTVL.

The chain joins TRBV4-2 to TRBJ1-6, with D unclear. Germline V lookup: CDR1 LGHNA, CDR2 YNFKEQ. V lost 4 bases and J 5 bases, leaving 9 bases between the germline ends. This CDR3 contains 14 residues. The CDR3 bases are TGTGCCAGCAGCCCACGGCGGGATAATTCACCCCTCCACTTT. This codes for CASSPRRDNSPLHF.

This chain uses TRBV7-3 with TRBJ2-2; D may be TRBD1 (6 bases). V was shortened by 5 bases and J by 4 bases, with 11 bases between the two germline ends. This CDR3 comprises 14 residues. Germline CDR1 reads SGHTA; CDR2 reads FQGTGA. CDR3 residues: CASSQGRRTGELFF. The CDR3 DNA reads TGTGCCAGCAGCCAGGGGCGCCGCACCGGGGAGCTGTTTTTT. The entire variable domain, with the rest obtained from reference TRBV7-3 and TRBJ2-2, is as follows: GAGVSQTPSNKVTEKGKYVELRCDPISGHTALYWYRQSLGQGPEFLIYFQGTGAADDSGLPNDRFFAVRPEGSVSTLKIQRTERGDSAVYLCASSQGRRTGELFFGEGSRLTVL.

V usage is TRBV5-1 and J usage is TRBJ2-3; D might be TRBD2 (6 bases). Germline V gene sequence: CDR1 SGHRS, CDR2 YFSETQ. Between the trimmed V and J ends, which lost 1 base and 0 bases, there was a span of 18 bases. The CDR3 is made up of 18 amino acids. The chain's CDR3 is CASSLTYAGGTSTDTQYF. For the CDR3, the DNA is TGCGCCAGCAGCTTGACCTACGCTGGAGGGACGAGCACAGATACGCAGTATTTT.

V gene TRBV27 combines with J gene TRBJ1-2; 8 nucleotides line up with TRBD1. J gave up 1 base and V 3 bases, and 1 base lay outside the gene matches. The germline gives CDR1 MNHEY, CDR2 SMNVEV (reference sequence). The CDR3 loop spans 14 amino acids. In DNA, the CDR3 is TGTGCCAGCAGTTTCGGACAGGGTAACTATGGCTACACCTTC. Its protein product is CASSFGQGNYGYTF.

The J gene is TRBJ2-5, the V gene TRBV2, with TRBD2 matching over 8 bases. The CDR3 has 14 amino acids. V shed 5 bases, J shed 3 bases, and the junction held 5 bases outside the gene matches. Germline CDR1 is SNHLY and CDR2 is FYNNEI. The DNA of the CDR3 is TGTGCCAGCAGTCGACGGGGGGGCGAAGAGACCCAGTACTTC. It translates to CASSRRGGEETQYF.

The V and J genes are TRBV7-2 and TRBJ1-1; D possibly corresponds to TRBD1 (5 bases). V dropped 5 bases and J dropped 4 bases, with 20 bases sitting between them. CDR1 is SGHTA, CDR2 FQGNSA, per germline. The CDR3 loop spans 16 amino acids. CDR3 nucleotides: TGTGCCAGCAGCCCCCACTCCTCAGGGCATGGCACTGAAGCTTTCTTT. Translated, it gives CASSPHSSGHGTEAFF.

The chain is built from TRBV13 and TRBJ2-7; a weak D match, TRBD1 (5 bases). V was shortened by 2 bases and J by 2 bases, with 7 bases between the two germline ends. The CDR3 runs to 13 residues. Germline V lookup: CDR1 PRHDT, CDR2 FYEKMQ (reference sequence). CDR3 protein: CASSLLQAYEQYF. The CDR3 DNA sequence: TGTGCCAGCAGCTTACTACAGGCCTACGAGCAGTACTTC.

This clone occurred a few times. This chain connects TRBV15 to TRBJ1-5, with D possibly being TRBD1 (6 bases). This CDR3 region has 17 residues. In germline, CDR1 is LNHNV, CDR2 YYDKDF (reference sequence). Trimming removed 0 bases at V and 5 bases at J, with 17 bases between. The CDR3 protein is CATSREYTGWFDQPQHF. The CDR3 nucleotides read TGTGCCACCAGCAGAGAGTACACAGGGTGGTTCGATCAGCCCCAGCATTTT. The full variable domain, with the rest looked up from reference TRBV15 and TRBJ1-5, is DAMVIQNPRYQVTQFGKPVTLSCSQTLNHNVMYWYQQKSSQAPKLLFHYYDKDFNNEADTPDNFQSRRPNTSFCFLDIRSPGLGDTAMYLCATSREYTGWFDQPQHFGDGTRLSIL.

V and J are TRBV29-1 and TRBJ1-6, with 9 bases lining up with TRBD1. From germline, CDR1 is SQVTM and CDR2 ANQGSEA. The CDR3 runs 13 residues. The J segment lost 8 bases and the V segment lost 6 bases, leaving 5 bases of the junction unmatched. The CDR3 bases are TGCAGCGTCCGACAGGGGGTAGATTCACCCCTCCACTTT. Translated, it gives CSVRQGVDSPLHF.

The chain is built from TRBV7-2 and TRBJ1-4, with 11 bases matching TRBD1. This CDR3 contains 19 residues. Germline-derived CDR1 and CDR2 are SGHTA and FQGNSA. Losses at the gene ends were 1 base for V and 3 bases for J; bases not matched to a gene: 10. For the CDR3, the DNA is TGTGCCAGCAGCTTAGTGGGAATGGACAGGGGGCTATCTAATGAAAAACTGTTTTTT. This translates into CASSLVGMDRGLSNEKLFF. The whole variable domain, remainder taken from reference TRBV7-2 and TRBJ1-4, is GAGVSQSPSNKVTEKGKDVELRCDPISGHTALYWYRQSLGQGLEFLIYFQGNSAPDKSGLPSDRFSAERTGGSVSTLTIQRTQQEDSAVYLCASSLVGMDRGLSNEKLFFGSGTQLSVL.